This entry describes one T cell receptor beta chain. A much larger clone sits a single nucleotide away, making a read error possible. The data originate from a study of T cell repertoires in cytomegalovirus infection. One entry per CDR3 protein, called by TCRdb with MiXCR from the reads. The sample yields 480,000 or so distinct CDR3 sequences, roughly 10% seen once. The source material was PBMCs. This receptor was taken from a human donor in good health (CMV status not recorded). Some clones in this sample may be carry-over from other donors' samples.

DNA of the CDR3: TGTGCCAGCAGCTTAGGGGGGCAGTTCGTCTCTGGAACCACCATATATTTT. Translation gives CASSLGGQFVSGTTIYF. V and J are TRBV7-6 and TRBJ1-3, with D possibly TRBD1 on 6 matching bases. The germline gives CDR1 SGHVS, CDR2 FNYEAQ. The CDR3 extends over 17 amino acids. Drawing the rest from reference TRBV7-6 and TRBJ1-3, the complete variable domain is GAGVSQSPRYKVTKRGQDVALRCDPISGHVSLYWYRQALGQGPEFLTYFNYEAQQDKSGLPNDRFSAERPEGSISTLTIQRTEQRDSAMYRCASSLGGQFVSGTTIYFGEGSWLTVV.